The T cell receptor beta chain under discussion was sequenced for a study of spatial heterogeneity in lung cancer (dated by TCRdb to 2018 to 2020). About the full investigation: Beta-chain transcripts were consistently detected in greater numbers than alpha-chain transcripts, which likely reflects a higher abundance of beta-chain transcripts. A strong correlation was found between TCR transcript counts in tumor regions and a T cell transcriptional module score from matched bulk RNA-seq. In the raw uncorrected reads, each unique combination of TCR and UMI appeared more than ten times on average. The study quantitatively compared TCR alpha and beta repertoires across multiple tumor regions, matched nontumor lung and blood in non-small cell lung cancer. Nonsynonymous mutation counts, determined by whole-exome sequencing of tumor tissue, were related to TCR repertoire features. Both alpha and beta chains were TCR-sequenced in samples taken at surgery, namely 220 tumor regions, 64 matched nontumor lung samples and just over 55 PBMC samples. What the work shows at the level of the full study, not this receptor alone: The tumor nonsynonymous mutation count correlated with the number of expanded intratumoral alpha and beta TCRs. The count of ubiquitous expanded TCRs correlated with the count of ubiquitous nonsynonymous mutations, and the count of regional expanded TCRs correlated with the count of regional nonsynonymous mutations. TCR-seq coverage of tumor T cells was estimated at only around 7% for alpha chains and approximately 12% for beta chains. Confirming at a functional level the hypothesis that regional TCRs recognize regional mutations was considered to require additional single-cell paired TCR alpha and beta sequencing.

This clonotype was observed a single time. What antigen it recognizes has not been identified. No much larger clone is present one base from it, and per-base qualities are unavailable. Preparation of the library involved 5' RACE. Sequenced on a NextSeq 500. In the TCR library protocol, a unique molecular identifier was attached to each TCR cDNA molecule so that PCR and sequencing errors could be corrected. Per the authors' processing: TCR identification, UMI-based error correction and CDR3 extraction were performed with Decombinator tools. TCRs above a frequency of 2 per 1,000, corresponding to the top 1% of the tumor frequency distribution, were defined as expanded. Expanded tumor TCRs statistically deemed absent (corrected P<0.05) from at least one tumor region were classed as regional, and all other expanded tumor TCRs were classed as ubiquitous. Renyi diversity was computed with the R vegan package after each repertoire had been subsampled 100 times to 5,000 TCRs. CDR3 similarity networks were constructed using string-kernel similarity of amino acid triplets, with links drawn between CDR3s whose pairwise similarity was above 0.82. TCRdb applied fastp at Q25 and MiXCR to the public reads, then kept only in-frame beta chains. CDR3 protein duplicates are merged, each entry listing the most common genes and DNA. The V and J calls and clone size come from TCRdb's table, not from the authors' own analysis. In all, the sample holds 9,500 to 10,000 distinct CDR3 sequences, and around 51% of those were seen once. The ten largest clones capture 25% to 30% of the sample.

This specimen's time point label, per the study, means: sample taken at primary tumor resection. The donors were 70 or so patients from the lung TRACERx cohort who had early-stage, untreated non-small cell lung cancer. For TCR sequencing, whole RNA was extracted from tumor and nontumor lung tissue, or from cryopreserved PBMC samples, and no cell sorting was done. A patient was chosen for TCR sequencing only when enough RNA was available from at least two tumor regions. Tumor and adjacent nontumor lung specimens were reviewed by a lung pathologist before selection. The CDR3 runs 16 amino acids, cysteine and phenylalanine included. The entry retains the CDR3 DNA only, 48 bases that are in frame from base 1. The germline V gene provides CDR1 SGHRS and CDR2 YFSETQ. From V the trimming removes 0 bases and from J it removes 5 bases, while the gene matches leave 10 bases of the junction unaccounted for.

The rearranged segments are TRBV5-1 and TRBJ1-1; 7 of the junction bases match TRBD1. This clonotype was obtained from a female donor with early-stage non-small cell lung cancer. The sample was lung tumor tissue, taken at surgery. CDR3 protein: CASSLGSRQGATEAFF. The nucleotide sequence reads TGCGCCAGCAGCTTGGGATCTCGACAGGGCGCGACTGAAGCTTTCTTT.